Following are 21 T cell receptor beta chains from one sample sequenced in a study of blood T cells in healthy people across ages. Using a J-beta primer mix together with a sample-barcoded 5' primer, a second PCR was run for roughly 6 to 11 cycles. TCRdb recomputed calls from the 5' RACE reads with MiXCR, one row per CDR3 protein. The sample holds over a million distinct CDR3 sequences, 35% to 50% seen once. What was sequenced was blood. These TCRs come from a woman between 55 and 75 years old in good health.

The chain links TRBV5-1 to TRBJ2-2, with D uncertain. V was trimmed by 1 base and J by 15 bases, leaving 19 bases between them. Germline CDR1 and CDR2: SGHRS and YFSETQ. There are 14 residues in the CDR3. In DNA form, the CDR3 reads TGCGCCAGCAGCTTGTCCAGCAGTGTGGAATGGATGTTTTTT. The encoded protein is CASSLSSSVEWMFF. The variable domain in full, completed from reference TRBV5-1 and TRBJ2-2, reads KAGVTQTPRYLIKTRGQQVTLSCSPISGHRSVSWYQQTPGQGLQFLFEYFSETQRNKGNFPGRFSGRQFSNSRSEMNVSTLELGDSALYLCASSLSSSVEWMFFGEGSRLTVL.

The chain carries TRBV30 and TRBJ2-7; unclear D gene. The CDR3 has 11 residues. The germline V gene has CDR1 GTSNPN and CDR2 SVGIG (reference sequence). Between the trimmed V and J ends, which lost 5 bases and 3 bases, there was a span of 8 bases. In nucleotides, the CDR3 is TGTGCCTGGGCTTCGCTCTACGAGCAGTACTTC. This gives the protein CAWASLYEQYF.

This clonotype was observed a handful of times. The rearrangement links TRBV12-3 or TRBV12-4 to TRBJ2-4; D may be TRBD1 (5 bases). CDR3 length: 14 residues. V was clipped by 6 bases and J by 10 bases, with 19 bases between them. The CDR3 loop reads CASSTADSLGIQYF. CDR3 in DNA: TGTGCCAGCAGCACCGCTGACAGCCTTGGGATTCAGTACTTC.

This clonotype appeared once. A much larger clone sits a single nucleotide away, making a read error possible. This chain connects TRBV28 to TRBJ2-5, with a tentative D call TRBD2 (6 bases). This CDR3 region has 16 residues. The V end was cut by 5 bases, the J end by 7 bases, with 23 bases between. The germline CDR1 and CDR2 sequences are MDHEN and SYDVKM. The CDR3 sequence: CASSVFGGTFRGTQYF. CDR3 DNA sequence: TGTGCCAGCAGTGTATTTGGGGGGACGTTTCGAGGGACCCAGTACTTC.

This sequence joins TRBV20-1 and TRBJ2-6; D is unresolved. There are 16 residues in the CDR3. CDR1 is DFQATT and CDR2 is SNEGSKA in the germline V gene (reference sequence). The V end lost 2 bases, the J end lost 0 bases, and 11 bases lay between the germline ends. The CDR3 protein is CSARSSRTSGANVLTF. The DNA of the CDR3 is TGCAGTGCTAGAAGTAGCCGGACCTCTGGGGCCAACGTCCTGACTTTC.

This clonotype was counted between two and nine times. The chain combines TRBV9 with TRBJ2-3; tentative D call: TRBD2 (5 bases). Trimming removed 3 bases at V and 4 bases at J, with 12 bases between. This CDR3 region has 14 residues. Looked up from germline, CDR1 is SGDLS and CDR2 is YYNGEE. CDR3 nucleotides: TGTGCCAGCAGCGCCCGGACTGGTTCAGATACGCAGTATTTT. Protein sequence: CASSARTGSDTQYF.

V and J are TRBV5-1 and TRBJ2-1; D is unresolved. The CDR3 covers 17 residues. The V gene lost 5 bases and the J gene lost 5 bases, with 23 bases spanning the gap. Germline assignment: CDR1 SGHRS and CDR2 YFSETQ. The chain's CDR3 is CASSRVSVVGRNNEQFF. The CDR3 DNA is TGCGCCAGCAGTCGAGTCTCCGTCGTGGGTCGGAACAATGAGCAGTTCTTC.

The CDR3 sequence is CASSQFGEMWDTEAFF. CDR3 DNA: TGTGCCAGCAGCCAATTCGGGGAGATGTGGGACACTGAAGCTTTCTTT. The chain is built from TRBV14 and TRBJ1-1; no clear D gene. The germline V gene has CDR1 SGHDN and CDR2 FVKESK. This CDR3 spans 16 amino acids. Trimming shortened V by 2 bases and J by 3 bases, and 16 bases separated the two germline ends.

CDR3 loop: CASSTWTSGAYEQYF. The CDR3 nucleotides are TGTGCCAGCAGCACCTGGACTAGCGGGGCCTACGAGCAGTACTTC. The gene calls are TRBV5-6 and TRBJ2-5; 12 bases are shared with TRBD2. The J call may be incorrect, as the DNA end agrees better with TRBJ2-7. Germline V gives CDR1 SGHDT, CDR2 YYEEEE. This CDR3 is built from 15 residues.

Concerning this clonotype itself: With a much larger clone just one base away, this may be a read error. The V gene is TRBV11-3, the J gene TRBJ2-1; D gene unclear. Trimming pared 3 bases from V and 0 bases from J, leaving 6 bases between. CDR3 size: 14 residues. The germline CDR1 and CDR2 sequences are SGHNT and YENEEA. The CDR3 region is CASSFEYSYNEQFF. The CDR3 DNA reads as TGTGCCAGCAGCTTTGAATACTCCTACAATGAGCAGTTCTTC.

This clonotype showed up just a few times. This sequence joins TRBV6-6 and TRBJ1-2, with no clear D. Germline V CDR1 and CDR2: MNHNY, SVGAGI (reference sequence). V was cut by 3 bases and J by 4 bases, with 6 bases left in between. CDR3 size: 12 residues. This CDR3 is CASSYTVYGYTF. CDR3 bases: TGTGCCAGCAGTTATACGGTCTATGGCTACACCTTC.

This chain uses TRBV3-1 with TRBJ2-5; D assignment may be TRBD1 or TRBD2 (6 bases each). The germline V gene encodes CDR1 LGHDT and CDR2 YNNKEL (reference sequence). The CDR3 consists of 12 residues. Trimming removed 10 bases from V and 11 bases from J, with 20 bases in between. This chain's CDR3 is CATRGGSTKQYF. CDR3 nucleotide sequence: TGTGCCACCAGGGGAGGATCTACGAAGCAGTACTTC.

The DNA of the CDR3 is TGTGCCAGCAGCCAGCGGCCGGGACTAGCGGCCCAAGAGACCCAGTACTTC. Translated, it gives CASSQRPGLAAQETQYF. The V and J genes are TRBV3-1 and TRBJ2-5, with TRBD2 matching 11 bases. The V segment lost 3 bases and the J segment 1 base; nucleotides outside the gene matches: 7. The CDR3 has 17 amino acids. The germline V gene has CDR1 LGHDT and CDR2 YNNKEL (reference sequence).

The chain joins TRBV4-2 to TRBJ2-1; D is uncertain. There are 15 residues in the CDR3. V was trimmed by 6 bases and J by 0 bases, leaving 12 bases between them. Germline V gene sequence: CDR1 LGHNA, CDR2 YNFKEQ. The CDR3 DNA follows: TGTGCCAGCAGGAGTCAGCAAGCCTCCTACAATGAGCAGTTCTTC. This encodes CASRSQQASYNEQFF.

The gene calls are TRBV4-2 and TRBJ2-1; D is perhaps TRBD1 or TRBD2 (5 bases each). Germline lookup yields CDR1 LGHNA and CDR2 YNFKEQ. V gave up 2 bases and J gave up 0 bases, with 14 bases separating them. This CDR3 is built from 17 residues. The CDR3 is CASSQPGQLDSYNEQFF. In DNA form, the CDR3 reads TGTGCCAGCAGCCAACCGGGGCAGTTGGACTCCTACAATGAGCAGTTCTTC.

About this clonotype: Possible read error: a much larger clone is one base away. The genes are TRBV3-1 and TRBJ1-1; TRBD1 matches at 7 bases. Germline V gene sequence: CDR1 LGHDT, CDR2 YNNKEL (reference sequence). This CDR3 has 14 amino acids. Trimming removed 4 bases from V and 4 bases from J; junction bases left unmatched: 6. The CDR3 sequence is CASSPSGGSTEAFF. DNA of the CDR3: TGTGCCAGCAGCCCCTCAGGGGGGAGCACTGAAGCTTTCTTT.

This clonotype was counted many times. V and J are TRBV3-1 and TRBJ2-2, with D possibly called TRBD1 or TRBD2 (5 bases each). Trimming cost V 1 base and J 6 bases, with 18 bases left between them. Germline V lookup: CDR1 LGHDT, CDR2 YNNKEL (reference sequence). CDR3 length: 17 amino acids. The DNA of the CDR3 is TGTGCCAGCAGCCAAGCTTCCCCAGGGAGTAGGCCCGGGGAGCTGTTTTTT. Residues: CASSQASPGSRPGELFF.

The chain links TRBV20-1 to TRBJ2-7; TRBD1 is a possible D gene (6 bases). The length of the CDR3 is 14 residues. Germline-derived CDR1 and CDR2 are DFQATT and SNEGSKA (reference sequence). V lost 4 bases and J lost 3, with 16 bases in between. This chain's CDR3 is CSATVLGQYYEQYF. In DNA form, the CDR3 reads TGCAGTGCTACAGTATTAGGACAGTACTACGAGCAGTACTTC.

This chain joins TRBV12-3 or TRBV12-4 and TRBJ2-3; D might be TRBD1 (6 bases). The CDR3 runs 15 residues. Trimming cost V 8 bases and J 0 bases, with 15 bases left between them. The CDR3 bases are TGTGCCAGCGCCCCACAGGGACCGAGCACAGATACGCAGTATTTT. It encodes CASAPQGPSTDTQYF.

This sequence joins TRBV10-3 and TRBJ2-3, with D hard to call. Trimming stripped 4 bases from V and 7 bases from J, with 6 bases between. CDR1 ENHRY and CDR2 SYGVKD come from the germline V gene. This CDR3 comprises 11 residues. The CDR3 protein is CAISVGNTQYF. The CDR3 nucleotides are TGTGCCATCAGTGTGGGAAATACGCAGTATTTT.

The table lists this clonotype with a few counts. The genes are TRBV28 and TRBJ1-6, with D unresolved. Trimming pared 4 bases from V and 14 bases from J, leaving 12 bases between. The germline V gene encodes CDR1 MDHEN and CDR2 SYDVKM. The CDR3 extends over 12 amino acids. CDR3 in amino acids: CASSYPSIALHF. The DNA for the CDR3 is TGTGCCAGCAGTTATCCATCTATAGCCCTCCACTTT. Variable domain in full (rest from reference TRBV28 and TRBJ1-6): DVKVTQSSRYLVKRTGEKVFLECVQDMDHENMFWYRQDPGLGLRLIYFSYDVKMKEKGDIPEGYSVSREKKERFSLILESASTNQTSMYLCASSYPSIALHFGNGTRLTVT.